This T cell receptor beta chain was found in a study of cytomegalovirus exposure and HLA in healthy donors. The PCR was carried out with 60 Vbeta primers and 13 Jbeta primers. Measured with immunoSEQ multiplex PCR; TCRdb has only the in-frame clones, and not every one. The sample has approximately 160,000 clones; about four fifths are singletons. J gave up 4 bases and V 4 bases, and 12 bases lay outside the gene matches. The length of the CDR3 is 16 residues. Germline CDR1 and CDR2: SGHNT and YYREEE (reference sequence). This chain uses TRBV5-4 with TRBJ2-7; the match to TRBD1 covers 9 bases. This TCR derives from a man in his late teens or twenties in good health and CMV-seronegative. Material: PBMCs. The CDR3 bases are TGTGCCAGCAGCCCCAGACCGGGACAGGGCCCTTACGAGCAGTACTTC. Protein product: CASSPRPGQGPYEQYF. The full variable domain, with the rest looked up from reference TRBV5-4 and TRBJ2-7, is ETGVTQSPTHLIKTRGQQVTLRCSSQSGHNTVSWYQQALGQGPQFIFQYYREEENGRGNFPPRFSGLQFPNYSSELNVNALELDDSALYLCASSPRPGQGPYEQYFGPGTRLTVT.